This is a list of T cell receptor beta chains from one sample in a study of regulatory T cells in long-lasting Graves disease. Using its own MiXCR run on the multiplex PCR reads, TCRdb lists one record per CDR3 protein. Among about 360,000 distinct CDR3 sequences listed, roughly 17% were seen once. This sample also appeared in a second study, on T cells in Graves' hyperthyroidism and ophthalmopathy.

Sequenced material: peripheral blood mononuclear cells (PBMCs), taken at new diagnosis, from a patient treated with antithyroid drugs. The receptors here all came from a woman aged 18-29 years with Graves disease. The CDR3 runs from the conserved cysteine through the conserved F or W. The D gene is left open where the match is weak. Clone size is given for some rows only: seen once, a few or many times, or a class if the clone is expanded.

clone_size	d_call	j_call	v_call	cdr3_aa	cdr3_nt
many	NA	TRBJ2-7	TRBV11-2	CASSPPVGAYEQYF	TGTGCCAGCAGCCCTCCCGTGGGCGCCTACGAGCAGTACTTC
many	TRBD1	TRBJ1-3	TRBV20-1	CSARAMDRGRNTIYF	TGCAGTGCTAGAGCCATGGACAGGGGTCGAAACACCATATATTTT
NA	NA	TRBJ2-1	TRBV7-9	CASTNRVSSYNEQFF	TGTGCCAGCACCAACAGGGTAAGCTCCTACAATGAGCAGTTCTTC
few	NA	TRBJ2-5	TRBV7-2	CASSVEVGEGAFF	NA
few	NA	TRBJ1-4	TRBV7-2	CASSPTGRNDEKLFF	TGTGCCAGCAGCCCCACAGGGAGAAATGATGAAAAACTGTTTTTT
many	NA	TRBJ2-1	TRBV25-1	CASSALGAKFYNEQFF	TGTGCCAGCAGTGCTCTCGGGGCTAAGTTCTACAATGAGCAGTTCTTC
NA	NA	TRBJ2-5	TRBV11-2	CASNLRQPQEAQYF	TGTGCCAGCAACCTCCGACAGCCCCAAGAGGCCCAGTACTTC
many	NA	TRBJ1-5	TRBV3-1	CASSHTGSNQPQHF	TGTGCCAGCAGCCACACAGGTAGCAATCAGCCCCAGCATTTT
many	NA	TRBJ1-5	TRBV12-3/TRBV12-4	CASSTDREVGQPQHF	TGTGCCAGCAGCACAGATAGGGAGGTAGGTCAGCCCCAGCATTTT
NA	TRBD1	TRBJ1-1	TRBV28	CASSLLGTGDHTEAFF	TGTGCCAGCAGTTTATTGGGGACAGGGGACCACACTGAAGCTTTCTTT
few	TRBD1	TRBJ1-1	TRBV12-3/TRBV12-4	CASQGQGGITEAFF	TGTGCCAGCCAGGGACAGGGAGGGATCACTGAAGCTTTCTTT
few	TRBD2	TRBJ2-1	TRBV5-8	CASSQSGRGYNEQFF	TGTGCCAGCAGCCAAAGCGGGAGAGGGTACAATGAGCAGTTCTTC
NA	TRBD1	TRBJ2-7	TRBV7-9	CASSLTGIHEQYF	TGTGCCAGCAGCTTGACAGGGATCCACGAGCAGTACTTC
NA	TRBD1	TRBJ1-1	TRBV18	CASSPIGTETSLEAFF	TGTGCCAGCTCACCAATCGGGACAGAGACTTCCCTTGAAGCTTTCTTT
many	NA	TRBJ1-3	TRBV30	CAWSVRKGPGNTIYF	TGTGCCTGGAGTGTACGCAAGGGACCTGGAAACACCATATATTTT
NA	NA	TRBJ1-5	TRBV5-6	CASSRRGDQPQHF	TGTGCCAGCAGCCGCAGGGGAGATCAGCCCCAGCATTTT
NA	TRBD2	TRBJ2-1	TRBV19	CASSPGGLYNEQFF	TGTGCCAGTAGCCCGGGAGGTCTCTACAATGAGCAGTTCTTC
few	TRBD1	TRBJ2-4	TRBV5-1	CASSFGTDLAKNIQYF	TGCGCCAGCAGCTTCGGGACAGACCTAGCCAAAAACATTCAGTACTTC
few	TRBD2	TRBJ2-2	TRBV10-3	CAISSTSGSGAGELFF	TGTGCCATCAGTTCGACTAGCGGGAGTGGGGCCGGGGAGCTGTTTTTT
many	NA	TRBJ2-3	TRBV12-3/TRBV12-4	CASSGGGTDTQYF	TGTGCCAGCAGCGGAGGTGGCACAGATACGCAGTATTTT
many	NA	TRBJ1-2	TRBV10-3	CAISDGTRGYTF	TGTGCCATCAGTGACGGCACGAGAGGCTACACCTTC
many	TRBD1	TRBJ1-2	TRBV12-3/TRBV12-4	CASSPTGENGYTF	TGTGCCAGCAGCCCTACAGGGGAAAATGGCTACACCTTC
many	TRBD1	TRBJ2-6	TRBV12-3/TRBV12-4	CASSPRPGTGYSGANVLTF	TGTGCCAGCAGCCCTCGGCCCGGGACAGGGTACTCTGGGGCCAACGTCCTGACTTTC
many	NA	TRBJ2-1	TRBV7-6	CASSLSPPAGRGHEQFF	TGTGCCAGCAGCTTAAGCCCGCCGGCGGGCAGGGGTCATGAGCAGTTCTTC
many	TRBD1	TRBJ2-1	TRBV20-1	CSALAGTVYNEQFF	TGCAGTGCCCTTGCCGGGACAGTCTACAATGAGCAGTTCTTC
many	TRBD1	TRBJ2-1	TRBV6-1	CASTRQGYEQFF	TGTGCCAGCACCCGACAGGGGTATGAGCAGTTCTTC
few	NA	TRBJ2-7	TRBV2	CASSAISGSYEQYF	TGTGCCAGCAGCGCGATAAGTGGCTCCTACGAGCAGTACTTC
many	NA	TRBJ1-5	TRBV2	CASRGGQPQHF	TGTGCCAGCAGGGGAGGGCAGCCCCAGCATTTT
few	NA	TRBJ2-1	TRBV24-1	CATPGGDAPGNEQFF	TGTGCCACCCCCGGAGGGGACGCCCCCGGGAATGAGCAGTTCTTC
NA	NA	TRBJ2-1	TRBV4-1	CASRRTAGYEQFF	TGCGCCAGCAGGAGGACCGCAGGGTATGAGCAGTTCTTC
few	NA	TRBJ2-7	TRBV6-2/TRBV6-3	CASRITGLYEQYF	TGTGCCAGCAGGATTACAGGGTTATACGAGCAGTACTTC
many	NA	TRBJ2-1	TRBV5-1	CASSLGHLGLYNEQFF	TGCGCCAGCAGCTTGGGCCACTTGGGCCTCTACAATGAGCAGTTCTTC
many	TRBD1	TRBJ1-5	TRBV6-1	CASSGQGWNQPQHF	TGTGCCAGCAGCGGACAGGGGTGGAATCAGCCCCAGCATTTT
many	NA	TRBJ2-5	TRBV2	CASRFPGADLQETQYF	TGTGCCAGCAGATTTCCGGGAGCAGACTTGCAAGAGACCCAGTACTTC
many	TRBD1	TRBJ2-7	TRBV28	CASSRGQAYEQYF	TGTGCCAGCAGTCGAGGACAGGCCTACGAGCAGTACTTC
many	TRBD1	TRBJ1-1	TRBV5-1	CASSPAGQSEAFF	TGCGCCAGCAGCCCCGCGGGACAGAGTGAAGCTTTCTTT
few	NA	TRBJ1-2	TRBV19	CASSRTLLADNYGYTF	TGTGCCAGTAGTCGCACCCTCTTGGCGGATAACTATGGCTACACCTTC
many	NA	TRBJ1-5	TRBV12-3/TRBV12-4	CASSLGHKGQPQHF	TGTGCCAGCAGTCTCGGCCACAAGGGTCAGCCCCAGCATTTT
many	TRBD2	TRBJ2-1	TRBV27	CASSLSPVLAGHNEQFF	TGTGCCAGCAGTTTAAGTCCGGTGTTAGCGGGTCACAATGAGCAGTTCTTC
few	NA	TRBJ1-1	TRBV6-1	CASTPLAVNTEAFF	TGTGCCAGCACCCCCTTGGCGGTGAACACTGAAGCTTTCTTT
many	TRBD2	TRBJ2-5	TRBV28	CASSARGGMYQETQYF	TGTGCCAGCAGTGCCCGCGGGGGGATGTACCAAGAGACCCAGTACTTC
NA	NA	TRBJ1-6	TRBV5-1	CASSLNPAGANSPLHF	TGCGCCAGCAGCTTAAATCCTGCAGGGGCGAATTCACCCCTCCACTTT